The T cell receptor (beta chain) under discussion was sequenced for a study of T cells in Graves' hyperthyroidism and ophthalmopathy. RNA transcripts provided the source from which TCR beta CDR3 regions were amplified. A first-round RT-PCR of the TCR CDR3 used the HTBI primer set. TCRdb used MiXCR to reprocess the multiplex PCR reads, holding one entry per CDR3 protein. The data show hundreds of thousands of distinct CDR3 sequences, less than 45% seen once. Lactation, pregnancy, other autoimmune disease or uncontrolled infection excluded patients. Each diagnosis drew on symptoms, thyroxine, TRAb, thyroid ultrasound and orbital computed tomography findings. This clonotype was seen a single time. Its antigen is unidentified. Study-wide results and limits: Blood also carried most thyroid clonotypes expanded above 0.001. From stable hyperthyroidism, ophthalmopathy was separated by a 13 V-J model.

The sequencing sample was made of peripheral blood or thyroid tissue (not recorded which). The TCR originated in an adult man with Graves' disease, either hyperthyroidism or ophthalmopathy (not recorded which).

The DNA for the CDR3 is TGTGCTAGTGCCTTCGGGACTGAAGCTTTCTTT. Protein product: CASAFGTEAFF. The V gene is TRBV12-3 or TRBV12-4, the J gene TRBJ1-1; D uncertain. The length of the CDR3 is 11 residues.